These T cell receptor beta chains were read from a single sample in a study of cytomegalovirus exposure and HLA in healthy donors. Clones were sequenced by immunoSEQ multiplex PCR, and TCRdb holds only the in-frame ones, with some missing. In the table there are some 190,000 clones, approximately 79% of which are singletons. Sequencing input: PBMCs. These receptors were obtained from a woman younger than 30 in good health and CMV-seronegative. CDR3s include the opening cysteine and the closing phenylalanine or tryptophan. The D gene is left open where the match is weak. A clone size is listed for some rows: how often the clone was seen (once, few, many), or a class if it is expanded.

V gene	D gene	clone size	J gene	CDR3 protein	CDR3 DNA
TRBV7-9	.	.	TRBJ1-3	CASSLTEAGNTIYF	TGTGCCAGCAGCTTAACGGAGGCGGGAAACACCATATATTTT
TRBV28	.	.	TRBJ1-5	CASSLSPLGDQPQHF	TGTGCCAGCAGTTTAAGCCCACTAGGAGATCAGCCCCAGCATTTT
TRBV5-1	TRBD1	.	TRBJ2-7	CASSLDGQGAWLYF	TGCGCCAGCAGCTTGGATGGACAGGGGGCATGGCTGTACTTC
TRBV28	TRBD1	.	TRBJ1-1	CASSQGQGSEAFF	TGTGCCAGCAGCCAAGGACAGGGGAGTGAAGCTTTCTTT
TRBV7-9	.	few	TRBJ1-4	CASSVPGAKLFF	TGTGCCAGCAGCGTACCAGGGGCCAAACTGTTTTTT
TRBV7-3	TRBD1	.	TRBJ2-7	CASSRGQGLSYEQYF	TGTGCCAGCAGCCGTGGACAGGGCCTTTCCTACGAGCAGTACTTC
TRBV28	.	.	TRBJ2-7	CASTARDTVYEQYF	TGTGCCAGCACCGCCAGGGACACGGTCTACGAGCAGTACTTC
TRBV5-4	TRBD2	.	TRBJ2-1	CASSPGTSGYNEQFF	TGTGCCAGCAGCCCGGGGACTAGCGGGTACAATGAGCAGTTCTTC
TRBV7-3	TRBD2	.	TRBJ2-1	CASSRGTRGYNEQFF	TGTGCCAGCAGCCGCGGGACTAGAGGCTACAATGAGCAGTTCTTC
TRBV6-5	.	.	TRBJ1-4	CASRGRVGEKLFF	TGTGCCAGCAGAGGCAGGGTAGGAGAAAAACTGTTTTTT
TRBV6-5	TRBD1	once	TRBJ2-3	CASRQPGQGPDTQYF	TGTGCCAGCAGACAACCGGGACAGGGACCCGATACGCAGTATTTT
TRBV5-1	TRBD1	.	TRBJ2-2	CASSLGQGLLGTGELFF	TGCGCCAGCAGCTTGGGACAGGGGCTACTGGGAACCGGGGAGCTGTTTTTT
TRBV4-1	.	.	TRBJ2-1	CASSQPTVSTYNEQFF	TGCGCCAGCAGCCAGCCGACAGTCTCAACCTACAATGAGCAGTTCTTC
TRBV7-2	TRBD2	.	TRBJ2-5	CASTQSGRGETQYF	TGTGCCAGCACCCAAAGCGGGAGAGGAGAGACCCAGTACTTC
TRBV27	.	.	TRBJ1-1	CASSVTVNTEAFF	TGTGCCAGCAGTGTGACAGTGAACACTGAAGCTTTCTTT
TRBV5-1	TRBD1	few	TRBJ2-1	CASSVGQGGEQFF	TGCGCCAGCAGCGTGGGACAGGGTGGTGAGCAGTTCTTC
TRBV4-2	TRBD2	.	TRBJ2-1	CASSPTGTKYNEQFF	TGTGCCAGCAGTCCGACCGGGACTAAGTACAATGAGCAGTTCTTC
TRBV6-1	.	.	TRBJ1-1	CASTRGAEAFF	TGTGCCAGCACCAGGGGAGCTGAAGCTTTCTTT
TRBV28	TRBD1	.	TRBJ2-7	CASSSGDRGTYEQYF	TGTGCCAGCAGTAGTGGGGACAGGGGGACTTACGAGCAGTACTTC
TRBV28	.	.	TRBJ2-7	CASSLWALGRGSYEQYF	TGTGCCAGCAGTTTATGGGCTTTGGGCAGGGGATCCTACGAGCAGTACTTC
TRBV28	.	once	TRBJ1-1	CASSLSDSEAFF	TGTGCCAGCAGTTTATCGGACAGTGAAGCTTTCTTT
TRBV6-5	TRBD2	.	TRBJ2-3	CASFSGRAPATQYF	TGTGCCAGCTTTAGCGGGAGGGCCCCTGCTACGCAGTATTTT
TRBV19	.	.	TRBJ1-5	CASSLQGTQHF	TGTGCCAGTAGCTTACAGGGAACCCAGCATTTT
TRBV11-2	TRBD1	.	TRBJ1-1	CASSPDRAFTEAFF	TGTGCCAGCAGCCCGGACAGGGCGTTCACTGAAGCTTTCTTT
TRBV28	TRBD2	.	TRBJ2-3	CASSLTRYLAGAHTDTQYF	TGTGCCAGCAGCCTAACACGTTATCTAGCGGGGGCTCACACAGATACGCAGTATTTT
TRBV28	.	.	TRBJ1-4	CASRQQATNEKLFF	TGTGCCAGCAGACAACAAGCAACTAATGAAAAACTGTTTTTT
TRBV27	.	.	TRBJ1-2	CASSPGGGGYGYTF	TGTGCCAGCAGTCCGGGGGGCGGAGGCTATGGCTACACCTTC
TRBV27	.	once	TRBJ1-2	CASSFGLTNGYTF	TGTGCCAGCAGTTTTGGACTGACTAATGGCTACACCTTC
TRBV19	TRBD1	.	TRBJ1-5	CASIARDRGGGNQPQHF	TGTGCCAGTATCGCCCGGGACAGGGGTGGAGGCAATCAGCCCCAGCATTTT
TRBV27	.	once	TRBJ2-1	CASSWAIKQNEQFF	TGTGCCAGCAGTTGGGCCATCAAACAGAATGAGCAGTTCTTC
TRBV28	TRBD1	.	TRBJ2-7	CASSWRTGTNEQYF	TGTGCCAGCAGTTGGCGGACAGGGACGAACGAGCAGTACTTC
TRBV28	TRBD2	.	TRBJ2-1	CASSFPGSGKYEQFF	TGTGCCAGCAGTTTCCCCGGTAGCGGGAAGTATGAGCAGTTCTTC
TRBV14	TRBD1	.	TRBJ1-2	CASSPLQGRANYGYTF	TGTGCCAGCAGCCCCTTACAGGGGAGAGCTAACTATGGCTACACCTTC
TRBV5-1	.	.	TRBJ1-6	CASTEETYNSPLHF	TGCGCCAGCACAGAGGAAACTTATAATTCACCCCTCCACTTT
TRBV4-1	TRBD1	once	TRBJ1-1	CASSQETGDAEAFF	TGCGCCAGCAGCCAAGAGACAGGGGATGCTGAAGCTTTCTTT
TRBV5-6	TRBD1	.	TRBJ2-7	CASSSAGGSYEQYF	TGTGCCAGCAGCTCGGCAGGGGGCTCCTACGAGCAGTACTTC
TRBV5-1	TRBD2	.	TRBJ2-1	CASSIVAGSYNEQFF	TGCGCCAGCAGCATTGTAGCGGGGTCTTACAATGAGCAGTTCTTC
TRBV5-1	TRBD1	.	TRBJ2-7	CASSLRTGTEQYF	TGCGCCAGCAGCCTCCGGACAGGGACCGAGCAGTACTTC
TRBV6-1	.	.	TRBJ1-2	CASTPGGAATF	TGTGCCAGCACCCCGGGCGGGGCGGCAACCTTC
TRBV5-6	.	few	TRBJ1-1	CASSELGRDEAFF	TGTGCCAGCAGCGAACTAGGGCGGGATGAAGCTTTCTTT
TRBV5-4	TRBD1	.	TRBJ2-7	CASRDGQGVSDEQYF	TGTGCCAGCAGAGACGGACAGGGAGTTTCGGACGAGCAGTACTTC
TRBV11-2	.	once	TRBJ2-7	CASSTTYEQYF	TGTGCCAGCAGCACAACCTACGAGCAGTACTTC
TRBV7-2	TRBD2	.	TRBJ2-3	CASSYQRGGLDTQYF	TGTGCCAGCAGCTACCAGCGGGGGGGCCTAGATACGCAGTATTTT
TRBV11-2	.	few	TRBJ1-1	CASSLVSFSTINTEAFF	TGTGCCAGCAGCTTAGTCAGTTTTTCCACGATAAACACTGAAGCTTTCTTT
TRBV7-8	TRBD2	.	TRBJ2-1	CASSFSGSVVGEQFF	TGTGCCAGCAGCTTCAGCGGGAGCGTCGTTGGTGAGCAGTTCTTC
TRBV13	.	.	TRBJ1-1	CASSPGQSNTEAFF	TGTGCCAGCAGCCCTGGACAGTCTAACACTGAAGCTTTCTTT
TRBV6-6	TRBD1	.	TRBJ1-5	CASTPPGQGNNQPQHF	TGTGCCAGCACTCCGCCGGGACAGGGGAACAATCAGCCCCAGCATTTT
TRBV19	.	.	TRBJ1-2	CASSQGRGNYGYTF	TGTGCCAGCTCGCAGGGGAGAGGTAACTATGGCTACACCTTC
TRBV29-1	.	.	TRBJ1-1	CSVVRGGTEAFF	TGCAGCGTTGTGCGGGGTGGAACTGAAGCTTTCTTT
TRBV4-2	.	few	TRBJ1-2	CASSQEGGTVHGYTF	TGTGCCAGCAGCCAAGAAGGTGGCACAGTTCATGGCTACACCTTC
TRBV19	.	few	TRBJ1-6	CASSPVNSSPLHF	TGTGCCAGTAGTCCCGTAAACTCTTCACCCCTCCACTTT
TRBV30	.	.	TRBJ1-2	CASPGGGYTF	TGTGCCTCCCCGGGTGGTGGCTACACCTTC
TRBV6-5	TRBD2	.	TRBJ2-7	CASSTSGSVSYEQYF	TGTGCCAGCAGTACTAGCGGGAGCGTCTCCTACGAGCAGTACTTC
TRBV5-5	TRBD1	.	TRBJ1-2	CASSLGGTGYGYTF	TGTGCCAGCAGCTTGGGTGGGACAGGGTATGGCTACACCTTC